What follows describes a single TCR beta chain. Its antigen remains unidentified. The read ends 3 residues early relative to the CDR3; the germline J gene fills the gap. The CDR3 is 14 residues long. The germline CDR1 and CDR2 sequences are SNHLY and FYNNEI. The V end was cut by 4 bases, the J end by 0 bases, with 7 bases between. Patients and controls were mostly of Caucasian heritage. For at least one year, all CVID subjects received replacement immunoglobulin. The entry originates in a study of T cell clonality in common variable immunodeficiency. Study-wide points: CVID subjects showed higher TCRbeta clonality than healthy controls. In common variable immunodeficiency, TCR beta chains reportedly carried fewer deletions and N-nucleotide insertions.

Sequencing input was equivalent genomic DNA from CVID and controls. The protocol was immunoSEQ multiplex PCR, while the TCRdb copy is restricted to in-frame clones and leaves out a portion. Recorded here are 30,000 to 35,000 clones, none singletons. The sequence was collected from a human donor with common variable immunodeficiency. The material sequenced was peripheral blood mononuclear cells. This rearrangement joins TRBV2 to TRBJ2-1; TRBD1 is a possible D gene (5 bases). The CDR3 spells CASSGQSSYNEQFF. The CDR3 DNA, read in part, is TGTGCCAGCAGTGGACAGAGCTCCTACAATGAG. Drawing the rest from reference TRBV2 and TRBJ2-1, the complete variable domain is EPEVTQTPSHQVTQMGQEVILRCVPISNHLYFYWYRQILGQKVEFLVSFYNNEISEKSEIFDDQFSVERPDGSNFTLKIRSTKLEDSAMYFCASSGQSSYNEQFFGPGTRLTVL.